Listed here are 23 T cell receptor beta chains from one sample, sequenced in a study of long-term antiretroviral therapy in people with HIV. The authors ran the immunoSEQ assay, v3.0, at survey level. Clones were sequenced by immunoSEQ multiplex PCR, and TCRdb holds only the in-frame ones, with some missing. The sample lists approximately 18,000 clones, 77% occurring once. The sequencing used unsorted PBMCs, collected roughly 2.2 years before starting antiretroviral therapy. The receptors were sampled from a man aged 30 to 39 with HIV.

This clone is classed as medium-sized. This chain connects TRBV15 to TRBJ1-2; D gene unclear. The V end lost 2 bases, the J end lost 8 bases, and 12 bases lay between the germline ends. Germline V gene sequence: CDR1 LNHNV, CDR2 YYDKDF (reference sequence). The CDR3 is 13 amino acids. As DNA, the CDR3 is TGTGCCACCAGCAGACCGGGTCGAGAAGGCTACACCTTC. As protein: CATSRPGREGYTF.

The chain joins TRBV7-2 to TRBJ1-5, with no clear D. Germline values: CDR1 SGHTA, CDR2 FQGNSA. The ends were cut back, 3 bases at V and 7 bases at J, with 10 bases in the middle. This CDR3 is built from 13 residues. CDR3 in amino acids: CASSLELEQPQHF. The CDR3 DNA is TGTGCCAGCAGCTTGGAACTGGAACAGCCCCAGCATTTT. The full variable domain, in which reference TRBV7-2 and TRBJ1-5 provide the parts outside the CDR3, is GAGVSQSPSNKVTEKGKDVELRCDPISGHTALYWYRQSLGQGLEFLIYFQGNSAPDKSGLPSDRFSAERTGGSVSTLTIQRTQQEDSAVYLCASSLELEQPQHFGDGTRLSIL.

This chain uses TRBV7-2 with TRBJ2-3; 10 bases are a match to TRBD2. The ends lost 5 bases at V and 2 bases at J; junction bases unmatched: 7. The CDR3 loop spans 16 amino acids. The V gene's germline CDR1 is SGHTA and CDR2 FQGNSA. As DNA, the CDR3 is TGTGCCAGCAGCCTAGGACTAGCGGTGTACACAGATACGCAGTATTTT. Translating gives CASSLGLAVYTDTQYF. The full variable domain, its missing parts supplied by reference TRBV7-2 and TRBJ2-3, is GAGVSQSPSNKVTEKGKDVELRCDPISGHTALYWYRQSLGQGLEFLIYFQGNSAPDKSGLPSDRFSAERTGGSVSTLTIQRTQQEDSAVYLCASSLGLAVYTDTQYFGPGTRLTVL.

The chain joins TRBV7-6 to TRBJ2-7; TRBD2 is a possible D gene (6 bases). The V and J ends lost 5 bases and 4 bases respectively, with 18 bases between them. The CDR3 length is 15 residues. Germline values: CDR1 SGHVS, CDR2 FNYEAQ. For the CDR3, the DNA is TGTGCCAGCAGCCCTAGGATGGGGACTGCTTACGAGCAGTACTTC. Its translation is CASSPRMGTAYEQYF.

This clone was detected only once. This chain connects TRBV4-2 to TRBJ2-1; D possibly corresponds to TRBD2 (7 bases). The CDR3 spans 15 residues. Trimming stripped 1 base from V and 6 bases from J, with 13 bases between. The germline V gene has CDR1 LGHNA and CDR2 YNFKEQ. The CDR3 sequence is CASSQGGGGSNEQFF. The CDR3 DNA reads TGTGCCAGCAGCCAAGGAGGGGGGGGGTCCAATGAGCAGTTCTTC.

This clone was picked up a small number of times. Its ends do not fully match the called genes, so a read error is possible. The genes are TRBV5-4 and TRBJ1-2, with 7 bases that match TRBD1. Germline CDR1 and CDR2: SGHNT and YYREEE (reference sequence). The CDR3 is 15 residues long. As DNA, the CDR3 is TGTGCCAGCAGTTTGGGGGACAGTGGGAACTATGGCTACACCTTC. It yields the protein CASSLGDSGNYGYTF.

The chain joins TRBV5-4 to TRBJ2-7, with TRBD2 matching over 8 bases. The CDR3 totals 15 residues. Germline CDR1 reads SGHNT; CDR2 reads YYREEE (reference sequence). The J segment lost 4 bases and the V segment lost 0 bases, leaving 6 bases of the junction unmatched. CDR3 bases: TGTGCCAGCAGCTTGGTACCAGCGGGAGAGTACGAGCAGTACTTC. It encodes CASSLVPAGEYEQYF.

The gene calls are TRBV7-9 and TRBJ2-3; TRBD2 agrees at 9 bases. In germline, CDR1 is SEHNR, CDR2 FQNEAQ (reference sequence). This CDR3 contains 17 residues. V was pared by 2 bases and J by 4 bases, with 10 bases of the junction left unmatched. CDR3 nucleotides: TGTGCCAGCAGCTTAATCCCGGCGGGGGGGCAGGCAGATACGCAGTATTTT. Translating it yields CASSLIPAGGQADTQYF.

V gene TRBV9 combines with J gene TRBJ2-7, with 8 bases matching TRBD2. CDR1 and CDR2 from the germline V gene are SGDLS and YYNGEE. This CDR3 contains 15 residues. The trim removed 0 bases at V and 3 bases at J, leaving 5 bases unmatched. CDR3 sequence (DNA): TGTGCCAGCAGCGTAGCGGGGAGCGGGAGCTACGAGCAGTACTTC. Translating gives CASSVAGSGSYEQYF.

The chain uses TRBV18 and TRBJ2-7, with TRBD2 as a possible D gene (6 bases). CDR1 is KGHSH and CDR2 is LQKENI in the germline V gene. The CDR3 runs to 14 residues. V was shortened by 3 bases and J by 4 bases, with 13 bases between the two germline ends. The CDR3 region is CASSPGGDRYEQYF. The CDR3 DNA is TGTGCCAGCTCACCGGGCGGGGACCGTTACGAGCAGTACTTC.

The V gene is TRBV18, the J gene TRBJ1-6, with D unresolved. V lost 2 bases and J 5 bases, leaving 10 bases between the germline ends. CDR3 length equals 15 residues. The germline V gene encodes CDR1 KGHSH and CDR2 LQKENI. As DNA, the CDR3 is TGTGCCAGCTCACCATTAGGGCAGGATAATTCACCCCTCCACTTT. Translation: CASSPLGQDNSPLHF.

This clone was detected once. V and J are TRBV6-1 and TRBJ2-2; the D gene is possibly TRBD2 (6 bases). V was pared by 2 bases and J by 5 bases, with 9 bases between. The germline gives CDR1 MNHNS, CDR2 SASEGT. The length of the CDR3 is 14 residues. CDR3 loop: CASSELGGTGELFF. CDR3 in DNA: TGTGCCAGCAGTGAATTGGGGGGAACCGGGGAGCTGTTTTTT.

This clone was observed once. The chain combines TRBV5-1 with TRBJ2-6, with 8 bases aligning to TRBD1. This CDR3 has 15 amino acids. Germline loops: CDR1 SGHRS, CDR2 YFSETQ. V was pared by 4 bases and J by 7 bases, with 7 bases of the junction left unmatched. CDR3 residues: CASSPGQVRANVLTF. As DNA, the CDR3 is TGCGCCAGCAGCCCGGGACAGGTTAGAGCCAACGTCCTGACTTTC. The complete variable domain, with remaining parts taken from reference TRBV5-1 and TRBJ2-6, reads KAGVTQTPRYLIKTRGQQVTLSCSPISGHRSVSWYQQTPGQGLQFLFEYFSETQRNKGNFPGRFSGRQFSNSRSEMNVSTLELGDSALYLCASSPGQVRANVLTFGAGSRLTVL.

The gene calls are TRBV6-5 and TRBJ1-1; D is ambiguous. The CDR3 length is 13 residues. Deletions cut 6 bases from V and 4 bases from J, with 12 bases between. CDR1 MNHEY and CDR2 SVGAGI come from the germline V gene. The CDR3 sequence: CASSPTRSTEAFF. The DNA for the CDR3 is TGTGCCAGCAGCCCCACCCGGAGCACTGAAGCTTTCTTT.

The J gene is TRBJ2-2, the V gene TRBV21-1; TRBD1, the D gene given by the table, was not confirmed from the DNA. TRBV21-1 is a pseudogene. The CDR3 sequence is 13 residues long. This chain's CDR3 is CAIRDMNTGELFF. The CDR3 DNA reads TGTGCCATCAGAGACATGAACACCGGGGAGCTGTTTTTT.

This chain links TRBV7-3 with TRBJ2-6, with no clear D. The length of the CDR3 is 12 residues. Germline V gives CDR1 SGHTA, CDR2 FQGTGA. V lost 5 bases and J lost 6, with 5 bases in between. CDR3 sequence reads: CASSAAANVLTF. CDR3 DNA: TGTGCCAGCAGCGCGGCGGCCAACGTCCTGACTTTC. Full variable domain (rest looked up from reference TRBV7-3 and TRBJ2-6): GAGVSQTPSNKVTEKGKYVELRCDPISGHTALYWYRQSLGQGPEFLIYFQGTGAADDSGLPNDRFFAVRPEGSVSTLKIQRTERGDSAVYLCASSAAANVLTFGAGSRLTVL.

This clone has more than one count but fewer than ten. The V and J genes are TRBV9 and TRBJ2-2, with 9 bases matching TRBD2. CDR1 is SGDLS, CDR2 YYNGEE, per germline. CDR3 length: 14 amino acids. J gave up 7 bases and V 5 bases, and 6 bases lay outside the gene matches. In nucleotides, the CDR3 is TGTGCCAGCAGGGCTAGCGGGAATGACGGGGAGCTGTTTTTT. Its protein is CASRASGNDGELFF.

This chain connects TRBV5-4 to TRBJ2-1; D is undetermined. The CDR3 totals 15 residues. Germline values: CDR1 SGHNT, CDR2 YYREEE (reference sequence). V was clipped by 4 bases and J by 0 bases, with 11 bases between them. The CDR3 spells CASSPAVSSYNEQFF. CDR3 nucleotide sequence: TGTGCCAGCAGCCCTGCGGTGAGCTCCTACAATGAGCAGTTCTTC.

The chain joins TRBV10-3 to TRBJ2-1; 13 positions agree with TRBD2. The germline CDR1 and CDR2 sequences are ENHRY and SYGVKD. V lost 8 bases to trimming and J lost 3 bases; unmatched junction nucleotides: 10. The CDR3 totals 17 residues. CDR3 DNA sequence: TGTGCCATCGGGGGGACTAGCGGGGACCAGGACTACAATGAGCAGTTCTTC. Protein product: CAIGGTSGDQDYNEQFF.

This chain joins TRBV7-3 and TRBJ2-1; tentative D call: TRBD2 (7 bases). V dropped 4 bases and J dropped 9 bases, with 16 bases sitting between them. The CDR3 covers 14 residues. Per the germline V gene, CDR1 is SGHTA and CDR2 is FQGTGA. The CDR3 region is CASSSGARELEQFF. The CDR3 coding sequence is TGTGCCAGCAGCTCAGGGGCGCGGGAGCTTGAGCAGTTCTTC.

The rearrangement joins TRBV5-1 to TRBJ1-1; 7 nucleotides line up with TRBD1. The junction had 7 bases not matched to a gene; V was cut back by 4 bases and J by 4 bases. This CDR3 contains 14 residues. Germline V gene data show CDR1 as SGHRS and CDR2 as YFSETQ. The chain's CDR3 is CASSEGGASTEAFF. CDR3 bases: TGCGCCAGCAGCGAAGGGGGCGCATCCACTGAAGCTTTCTTT.

CDR3 in amino acids: CASSETGQTNTEAFF. CDR3 DNA: TGTGCCAGCAGTGAGACGGGACAGACGAACACTGAAGCTTTCTTT. This chain links TRBV2 with TRBJ1-1, with 7 bases fitting TRBD1. With V trimmed by 3 bases and J by 1 base, 5 bases remained unmatched. The CDR3 loop spans 15 amino acids. The germline V gene has CDR1 SNHLY and CDR2 FYNNEI.

The chain employs TRBV11-2 and TRBJ2-1, with D possibly matching TRBD1 (5 bases). The CDR3 runs 14 residues. V lost 5 bases and J 4 bases, leaving 12 bases between the germline ends. Germline V lookup: CDR1 SGHAT, CDR2 FQNNGV. The CDR3, as DNA: TGTGCCAGCAGCCCTAGTAGGGGATACAATGAGCAGTTCTTC. It encodes CASSPSRGYNEQFF.